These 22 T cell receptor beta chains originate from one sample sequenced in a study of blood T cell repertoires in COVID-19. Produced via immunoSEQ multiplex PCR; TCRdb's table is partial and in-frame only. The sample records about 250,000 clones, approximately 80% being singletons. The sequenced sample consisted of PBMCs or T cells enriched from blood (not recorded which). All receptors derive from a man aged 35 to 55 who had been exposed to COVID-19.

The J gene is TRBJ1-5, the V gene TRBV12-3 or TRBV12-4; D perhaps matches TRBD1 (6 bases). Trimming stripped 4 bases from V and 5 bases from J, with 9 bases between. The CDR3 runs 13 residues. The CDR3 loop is CASSSEGDQPQHF. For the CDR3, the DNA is TGTGCCAGCAGTTCAGAGGGGGATCAGCCCCAGCATTTT.

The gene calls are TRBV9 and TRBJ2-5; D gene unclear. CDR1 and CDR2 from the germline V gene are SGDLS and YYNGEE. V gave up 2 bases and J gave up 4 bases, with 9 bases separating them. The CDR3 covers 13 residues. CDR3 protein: CASSVSGAETQYF. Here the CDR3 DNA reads TGTGCCAGCAGCGTGTCAGGCGCAGAGACCCAGTACTTC.

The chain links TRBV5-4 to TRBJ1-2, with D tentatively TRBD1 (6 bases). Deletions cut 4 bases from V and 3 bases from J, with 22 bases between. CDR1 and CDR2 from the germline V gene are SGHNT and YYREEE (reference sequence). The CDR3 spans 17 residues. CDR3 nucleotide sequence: TGTGCCAGCAGCCTCACAGGGATGGGGTTCGGCGACTATGGCTACACCTTC. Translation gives CASSLTGMGFGDYGYTF.

Written as DNA, the CDR3 is TGTGCCAGCAGTGGCGAGGTTAACTATGGCTACACCTTC. It encodes CASSGEVNYGYTF. The chain recombines TRBV12-3 or TRBV12-4 with TRBJ1-2; no clear D. V dropped 5 bases and J dropped 1 base, with 8 bases sitting between them. The CDR3 consists of 13 residues.

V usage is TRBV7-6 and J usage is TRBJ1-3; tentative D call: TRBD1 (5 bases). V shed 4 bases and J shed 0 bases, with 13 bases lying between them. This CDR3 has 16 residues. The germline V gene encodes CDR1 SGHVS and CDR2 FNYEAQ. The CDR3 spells CASSSRTRSSGNTIYF. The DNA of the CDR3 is TGTGCCAGCAGCTCTAGGACACGAAGCTCTGGAAACACCATATATTTT.

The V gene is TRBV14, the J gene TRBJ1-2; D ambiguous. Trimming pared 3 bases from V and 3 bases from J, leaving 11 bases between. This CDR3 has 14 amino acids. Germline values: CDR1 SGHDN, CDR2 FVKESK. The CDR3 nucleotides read TGTGCCAGCAGCCACCGCGGCCGGGACTATGGCTACACCTTC. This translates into CASSHRGRDYGYTF.

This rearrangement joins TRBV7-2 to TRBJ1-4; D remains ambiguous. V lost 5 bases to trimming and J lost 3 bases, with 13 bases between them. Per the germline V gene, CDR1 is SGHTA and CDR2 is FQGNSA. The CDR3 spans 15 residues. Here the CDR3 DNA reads TGTGCCAGCAGCCCCTCAGGATTCTCTAATGAAAAACTGTTTTTT. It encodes CASSPSGFSNEKLFF.

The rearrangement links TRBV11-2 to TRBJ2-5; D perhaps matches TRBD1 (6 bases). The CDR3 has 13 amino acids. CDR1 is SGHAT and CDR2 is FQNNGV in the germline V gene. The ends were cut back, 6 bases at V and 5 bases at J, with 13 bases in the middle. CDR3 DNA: TGTGCCAGCAGTTACAGGGTACGGGAGACCCAGTACTTC. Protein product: CASSYRVRETQYF.

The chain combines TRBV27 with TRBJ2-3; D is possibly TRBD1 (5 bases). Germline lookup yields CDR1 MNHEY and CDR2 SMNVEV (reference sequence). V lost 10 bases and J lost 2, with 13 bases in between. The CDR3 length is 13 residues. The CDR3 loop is CATETDLTDTQYF. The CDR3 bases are TGTGCCACCGAGACAGACCTCACAGATACGCAGTATTTT.

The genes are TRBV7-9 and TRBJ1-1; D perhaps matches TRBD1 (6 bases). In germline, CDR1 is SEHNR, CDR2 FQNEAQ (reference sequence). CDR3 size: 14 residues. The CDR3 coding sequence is TGTGTCGAGCGGTCTCAGGAGCACGTAGGGGGGGATTTCTTT. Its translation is CVERSQEHVGGDFF.

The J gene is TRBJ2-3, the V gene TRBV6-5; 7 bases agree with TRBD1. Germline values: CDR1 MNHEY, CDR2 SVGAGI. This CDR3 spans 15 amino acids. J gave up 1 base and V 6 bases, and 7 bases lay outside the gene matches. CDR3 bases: TGTGCCAGCAGACCGACCGGACAGGGCACAGATACGCAGTATTTT. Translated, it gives CASRPTGQGTDTQYF.

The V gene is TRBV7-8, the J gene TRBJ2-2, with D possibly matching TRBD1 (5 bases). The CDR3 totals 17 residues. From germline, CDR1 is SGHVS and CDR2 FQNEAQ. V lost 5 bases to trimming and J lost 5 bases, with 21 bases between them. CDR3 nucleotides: TGTGCCAGCAGCCCATTGGGGCAGGTGAAACAGACCGGGGAGCTGTTTTTT. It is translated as CASSPLGQVKQTGELFF.

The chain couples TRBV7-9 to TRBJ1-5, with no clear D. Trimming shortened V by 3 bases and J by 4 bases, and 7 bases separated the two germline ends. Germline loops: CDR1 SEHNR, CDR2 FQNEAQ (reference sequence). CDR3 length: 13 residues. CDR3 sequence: CASSFTLNQPQHF. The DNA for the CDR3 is TGTGCCAGCAGCTTCACTCTAAATCAGCCCCAGCATTTT.

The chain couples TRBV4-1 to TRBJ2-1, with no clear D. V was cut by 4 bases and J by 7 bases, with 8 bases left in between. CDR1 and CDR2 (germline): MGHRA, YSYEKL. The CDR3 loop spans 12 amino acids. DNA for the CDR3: TGCGCCAGCAGCCCGACATGGAATGAGCAGTTCTTC. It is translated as CASSPTWNEQFF.

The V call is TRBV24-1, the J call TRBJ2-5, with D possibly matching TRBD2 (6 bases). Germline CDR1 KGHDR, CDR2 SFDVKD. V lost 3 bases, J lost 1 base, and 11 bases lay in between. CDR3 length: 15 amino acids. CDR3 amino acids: CATSDPGALQETQYF. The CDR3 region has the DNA TGTGCCACCAGTGATCCGGGAGCCCTCCAAGAGACCCAGTACTTC.

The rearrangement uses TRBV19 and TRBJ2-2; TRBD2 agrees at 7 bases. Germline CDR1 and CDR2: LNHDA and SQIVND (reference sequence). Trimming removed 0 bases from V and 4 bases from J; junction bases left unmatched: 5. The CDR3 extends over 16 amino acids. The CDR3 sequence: CASSIEETSITGELFF. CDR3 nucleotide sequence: TGTGCCAGTAGTATAGAAGAGACTAGCATCACCGGGGAGCTGTTTTTT.

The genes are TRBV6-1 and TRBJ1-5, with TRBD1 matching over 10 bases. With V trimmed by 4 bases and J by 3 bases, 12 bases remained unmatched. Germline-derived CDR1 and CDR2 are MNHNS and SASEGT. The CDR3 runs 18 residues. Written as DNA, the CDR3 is TGTGCCAGCAGTGGACTGTCCGGGACAGGGGAATTCAATCAGCCCCAGCATTTT. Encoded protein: CASSGLSGTGEFNQPQHF.

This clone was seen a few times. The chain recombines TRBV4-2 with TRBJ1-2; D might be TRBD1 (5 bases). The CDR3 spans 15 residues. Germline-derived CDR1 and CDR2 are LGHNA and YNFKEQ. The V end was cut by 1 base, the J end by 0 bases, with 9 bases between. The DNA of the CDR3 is TGTGCCAGCAGCCAAGGGGGGGGTACTAACTATGGCTACACCTTC. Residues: CASSQGGGTNYGYTF.

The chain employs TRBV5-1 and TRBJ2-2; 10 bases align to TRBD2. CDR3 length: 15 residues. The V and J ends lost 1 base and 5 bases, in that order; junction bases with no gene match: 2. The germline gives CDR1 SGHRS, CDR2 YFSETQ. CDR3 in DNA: TGCGCCAGCAGCTTGCCTAGCGGGAGTACCGGGGAGCTGTTTTTT. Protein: CASSLPSGSTGELFF.

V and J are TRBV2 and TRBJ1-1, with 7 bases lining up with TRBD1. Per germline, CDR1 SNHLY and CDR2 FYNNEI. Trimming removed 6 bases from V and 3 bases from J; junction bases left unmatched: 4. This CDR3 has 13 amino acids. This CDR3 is CASSYDRDTEAFF. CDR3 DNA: TGTGCCAGCAGCTACGACAGGGACACTGAAGCTTTCTTT.

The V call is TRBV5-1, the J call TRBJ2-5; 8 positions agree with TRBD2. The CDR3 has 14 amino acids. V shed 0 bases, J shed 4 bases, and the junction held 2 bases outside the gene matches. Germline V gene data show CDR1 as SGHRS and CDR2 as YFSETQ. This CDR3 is CASSLDLAGETQYF. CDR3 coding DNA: TGCGCCAGCAGCTTGGATCTAGCGGGAGAGACCCAGTACTTC.

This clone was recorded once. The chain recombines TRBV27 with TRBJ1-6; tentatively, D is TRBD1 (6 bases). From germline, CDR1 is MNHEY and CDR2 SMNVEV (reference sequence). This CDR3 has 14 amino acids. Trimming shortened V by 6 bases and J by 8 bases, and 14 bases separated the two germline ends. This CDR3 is CASRWTVKDSPLHF. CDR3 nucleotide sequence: TGTGCCAGCAGATGGACAGTAAAAGATTCACCCCTCCACTTT.